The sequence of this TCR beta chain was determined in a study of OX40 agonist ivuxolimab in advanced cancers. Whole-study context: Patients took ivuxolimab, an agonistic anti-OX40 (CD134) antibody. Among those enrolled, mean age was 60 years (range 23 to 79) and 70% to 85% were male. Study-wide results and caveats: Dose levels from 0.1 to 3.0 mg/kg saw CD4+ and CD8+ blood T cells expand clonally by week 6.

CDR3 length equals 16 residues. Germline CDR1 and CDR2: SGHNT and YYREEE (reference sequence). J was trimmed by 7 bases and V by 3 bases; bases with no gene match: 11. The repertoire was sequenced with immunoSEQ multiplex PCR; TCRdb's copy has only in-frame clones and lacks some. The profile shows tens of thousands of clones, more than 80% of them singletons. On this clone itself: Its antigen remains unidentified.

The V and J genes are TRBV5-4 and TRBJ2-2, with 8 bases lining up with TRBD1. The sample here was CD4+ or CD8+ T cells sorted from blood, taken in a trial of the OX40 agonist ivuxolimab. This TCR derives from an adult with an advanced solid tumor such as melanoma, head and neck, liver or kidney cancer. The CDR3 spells CASSSGQVLVGGELFF. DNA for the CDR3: TGTGCCAGCAGCTCGGGACAGGTCCTTGTCGGCGGGGAGCTGTTTTTT.